This entry is about one T cell receptor beta chain. Study processing details: Quantification of nucleated cells was approximated via reference gene primer amplification. Sequenced by immunoSEQ multiplex PCR; TCRdb stores in-frame clones only, minus some. V and J calls and clone size follow that table, whereas D and trimming were derived from the DNA. The table has 150,000 or so clones, approximately 87% seen once. This entry is derived from a study of blood T cell repertoires in COVID-19. The overall study: COVID-19 samples from acute and convalescent phases originated in the United States, Italy and Spain. Nucleic acid was either cDNA or gDNA, and it came from T cells, B-cell-depleted T cells, or PBMCs.

Specimen: peripheral blood. The sequence was obtained from a woman aged 70-85 years with acute or convalescent COVID-19.

The CDR3 loop reads CASSYSYRARRTEAFF. CDR3 in DNA: TGTGCCAGCAGTTACTCGTACAGGGCGAGGAGGACTGAAGCTTTCTTT. The chain has TRBV6-6 and TRBJ1-1, with D possibly being TRBD1 (6 bases). The CDR3 runs 16 residues. V lost 0 bases, J lost 5 bases, and 16 bases lay in between. Per the germline V gene, CDR1 is MNHNY and CDR2 is SVGAGI (reference sequence).